This TCR beta chain was sequenced in a study of breast tumors, draining lymph nodes, adjacent tissues. The V gene's germline CDR1 is SGHNT and CDR2 YYREEE (reference sequence). Trimming took 4 bases from V and 1 from J; bases not matched to a gene: 8. The CDR3 consists of 15 residues. There are many counts of this clonotype. One entry per CDR3 protein results from TCRdb running MiXCR on the multiplex PCR reads. This repertoire shows around 120,000 distinct CDR3 sequences, 20% found once; its top ten account for less than 4%. The lymph nodes were axillary draining lymph nodes from breast cancer patients.

The V and J genes are TRBV5-4 and TRBJ2-7; 7 nucleotides match TRBD1. Sequencing was performed on axillary lymph node tissue. The clonotype originates from a female donor with breast cancer. Some clones in this sample may be carry-over from other donors' samples. The CDR3 coding sequence is TGTGCCAGCAGCCCACCCGGGACAGAGTCCTACGAGCAGTACTTC. Translating gives CASSPPGTESYEQYF.